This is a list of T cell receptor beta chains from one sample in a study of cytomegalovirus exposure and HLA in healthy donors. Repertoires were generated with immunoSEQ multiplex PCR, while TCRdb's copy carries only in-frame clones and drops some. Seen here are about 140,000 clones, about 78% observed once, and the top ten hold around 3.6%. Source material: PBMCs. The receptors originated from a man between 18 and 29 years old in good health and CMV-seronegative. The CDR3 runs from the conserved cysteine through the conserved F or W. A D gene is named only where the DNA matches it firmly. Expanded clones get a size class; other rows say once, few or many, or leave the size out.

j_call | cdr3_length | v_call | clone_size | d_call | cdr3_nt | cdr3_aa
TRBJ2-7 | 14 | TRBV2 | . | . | TGTGCCAGCGCCCTAGCACGGGGAGCCTACGAGCAGTACTTC | CASALARGAYEQYF
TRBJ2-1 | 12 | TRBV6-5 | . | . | TGTGCCAGCAGTTCCATCTATAATGAGCAGTTCTTC | CASSSIYNEQFF
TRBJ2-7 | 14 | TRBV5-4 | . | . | TGTGCCAGCAGCTTGGTTAGCGGCTCCTACGAGCAGTACTTC | CASSLVSGSYEQYF
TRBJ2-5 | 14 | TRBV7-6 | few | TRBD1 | TGTGCCAGCAGCTGGACAGGGACCCAAGAGACCCAGTACTTC | CASSWTGTQETQYF
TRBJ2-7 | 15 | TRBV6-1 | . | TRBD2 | TGTGCCAGCAGACTAGCGGGGGGCCTCTCCTACGAGCAGTACTTC | CASRLAGGLSYEQYF
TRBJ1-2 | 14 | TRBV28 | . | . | TGTGCCAGCATTACGGGGATACGTAACTATGGCTACACCTTC | CASITGIRNYGYTF
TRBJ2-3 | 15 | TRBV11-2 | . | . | TGTGCCAGCAGCCCTGGGTTGGGTGGAGTAGATACGCAGTATTTT | CASSPGLGGVDTQYF
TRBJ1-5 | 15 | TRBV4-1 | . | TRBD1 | TGCGCCAGCAGCCAAGGGGACAGGGTTGGTCAGCCCCAGCATTTT | CASSQGDRVGQPQHF
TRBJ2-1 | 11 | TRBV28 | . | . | TGTGCCAGCAGCCCTACAGTTGAGCAGTTCTTC | CASSPTVEQFF
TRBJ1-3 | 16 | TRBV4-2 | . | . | TGTGCCAGCAGCCACAATTCTCAGAACTCTGGAAACACCATATATTTT | CASSHNSQNSGNTIYF
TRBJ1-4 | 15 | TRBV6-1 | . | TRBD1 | TGTGCCAGCAGGCAGACAGGGGGTCCTAATGAAAAACTGTTTTTT | CASRQTGGPNEKLFF